Following are 17 T cell receptor beta chains from one sample sequenced in a study of T cell responses to AZD1222 COVID-19 vaccine. Profiled with immunoSEQ multiplex PCR; TCRdb holds only in-frame clones, not every one. The sample carries around 140,000 clones, 85% to 95% recorded once. The sequences come from peripheral blood, collected 28 days after the second AZD1222 dose. The source is an adult who received the AZD1222 COVID-19 vaccine.

The V gene is TRBV7-2, the J gene TRBJ1-5, with 9 bases fitting TRBD1. This CDR3 has 15 amino acids. Germline trimming cut 5 bases from V and 7 bases from J; bases unmatched to any gene: 9. CDR1 is SGHTA and CDR2 is FQGNSA in the germline V gene. The CDR3: CASSRDRVAGQPQHF. The CDR3 DNA reads TGTGCCAGCAGCCGGGACAGGGTGGCTGGGCAGCCCCAGCATTTT.

The rearrangement uses TRBV4-3 and TRBJ1-1; D might be TRBD1 (5 bases). The CDR3 extends over 15 amino acids. Per the germline V gene, CDR1 is LGHNA and CDR2 is YSLEER. With 1 base removed from V and 3 bases from J, the gap between germline ends came to 12 bases. CDR3 nucleotides: TGCGCCAGCAGCCAAGGGGGGGTTATCGACACTGAAGCTTTCTTT. Protein sequence: CASSQGGVIDTEAFF.

J is TRBJ2-6 and V is TRBV5-4; D possibly corresponds to TRBD1 (5 bases). The CDR3 totals 15 residues. Germline V gene lookup returns CDR1 SGHNT and CDR2 YYREEE (reference sequence). The ends were cut back, 4 bases at V and 1 base at J, with 9 bases in the middle. The CDR3 DNA sequence: TGTGCCAGCAGCGCGCCAGGGTCTGGGGCCAACGTCCTGACTTTC. This translates into CASSAPGSGANVLTF. Drawing the rest from reference TRBV5-4 and TRBJ2-6, the complete variable domain is ETGVTQSPTHLIKTRGQQVTLRCSSQSGHNTVSWYQQALGQGPQFIFQYYREEENGRGNFPPRFSGLQFPNYSSELNVNALELDDSALYLCASSAPGSGANVLTFGAGSRLTVL.

The rearrangement links TRBV4-2 to TRBJ1-2, with D possibly being TRBD1 (5 bases). The CDR3 is 17 amino acids. CDR1 and CDR2 (germline): LGHNA, YNFKEQ. V shed 1 base and J shed 1 base, with 16 bases lying between them. The CDR3 spells CASSQGKSEGFNYGYTF. For the CDR3, the DNA is TGTGCCAGCAGCCAAGGAAAGAGTGAGGGGTTTAACTATGGCTACACCTTC.

V is TRBV27 and J is TRBJ1-6; D perhaps matches TRBD1 (5 bases). This CDR3 spans 15 amino acids. Trimming took 4 bases from V and 7 from J, leaving 14 bases between them. Germline V gene lookup returns CDR1 MNHEY and CDR2 SMNVEV (reference sequence). The CDR3 is CASSWAGIGNSPLHF. CDR3 coding DNA: TGTGCCAGCAGTTGGGCAGGGATAGGCAATTCACCCCTCCACTTT.

In its sample, this clone was seen once. The chain joins TRBV3-1 (or the pseudogene TRBV3-2) to TRBJ1-4, with TRBD1 as a possible D gene (5 bases). The germline CDR1 and CDR2 sequences are LGHDT and YNNKEL (reference sequence). Trimming removed 3 bases at V and 1 base at J, with 6 bases between. This CDR3 is built from 14 residues. CDR3 bases: TGTGCCAGCAGCCACGGGGGAACTAATGAAAAACTGTTTTTT. Its protein product is CASSHGGTNEKLFF.

The chain joins TRBV27 to TRBJ1-3, with D maybe TRBD1 (5 bases). V lost 6 bases and J lost 0, with 12 bases in between. This CDR3 is 15 amino acids long. Germline assignment: CDR1 MNHEY and CDR2 SMNVEV (reference sequence). CDR3 nucleotides: TGTGCCAGCAGACCAGGGCATAGCTCTGGAAACACCATATATTTT. The encoded protein is CASRPGHSSGNTIYF.

The chain couples TRBV7-9 to TRBJ2-1, with 14 bases aligning to TRBD2. The CDR3 covers 13 residues. Germline CDR1 and CDR2: SEHNR and FQNEAQ (reference sequence). V shed 1 base and J 14 bases; nucleotides not matched to a gene: 1. CDR3 protein: CASSLGGLAGEFF. The DNA of the CDR3 is TGTGCCAGCAGCTTAGGGGGACTAGCGGGAGAGTTCTTC.

The rearrangement links TRBV14 to TRBJ2-7, with 8 bases identical to TRBD1. Germline V gene sequence: CDR1 SGHDN, CDR2 FVKESK. This CDR3 is built from 14 residues. V lost 4 bases, J lost 2 bases, and 4 bases stayed unmatched. The CDR3 loop is CASSPGQGTYEQYV. The CDR3 DNA sequence: TGTGCCAGCAGCCCCGGACAGGGCACCTACGAGCAGTACGTC.

The CDR3 sequence: CSATLKWGQFF. CDR3 coding DNA: TGCAGTGCTACCCTGAAATGGGGGCAGTTCTTC. This chain connects TRBV20-1 to TRBJ2-1; D ambiguous. CDR1 and CDR2 (germline): DFQATT, SNEGSKA (reference sequence). This CDR3 is built from 11 residues. The V end was cut by 4 bases, the J end by 12 bases, with 13 bases between.

V and J are TRBV7-2 and TRBJ1-1, with 11 positions matching TRBD1. The ends lost 2 bases at V and 5 bases at J; junction bases unmatched: 4. The CDR3 runs to 15 residues. Germline V gene data show CDR1 as SGHTA and CDR2 as FQGNSA. The CDR3 sequence is CASSLKGQGGTEAFF. The CDR3 nucleotides read TGTGCCAGCAGCTTAAAGGGACAGGGGGGAACTGAAGCTTTCTTT.

Turning to this clone: The same CDR3 can be traced to other DNA sequences in this sample. The chain links TRBV6-1 to TRBJ1-2; no clear D. The CDR3 is 12 residues long. Germline lookup yields CDR1 MNHNS and CDR2 SASEGT. The V gene lost 2 bases and the J gene lost 4 bases, with 5 bases spanning the gap. The CDR3, as DNA: TGTGCCAGCAGTGAACGGGGCTATGGCTACACCTTC. This encodes CASSERGYGYTF.

The rearrangement uses TRBV19 and TRBJ2-1; D unresolved. This CDR3 region has 13 residues. Germline assignment: CDR1 LNHDA and CDR2 SQIVND (reference sequence). V dropped 5 bases and J dropped 12 bases, with 17 bases sitting between them. CDR3 sequence (DNA): TGTGCCAGTAGTCCTCGGAGTGGCTCCGGGCAGTTCTTC. It specifies CASSPRSGSGQFF. Complete variable domain (other parts from reference TRBV19 and TRBJ2-1): DGGITQSPKYLFRKEGQNVTLSCEQNLNHDAMYWYRQDPGQGLRLIYYSQIVNDFQKGDIAEGYSVSREKKESFPLTVTSAQKNPTAFYLCASSPRSGSGQFFGPGTRLTVL.

J is TRBJ1-1 and V is TRBV19; D not certain. Trimming removed 5 bases from V and 1 base from J, with 8 bases in between. The germline V gene encodes CDR1 LNHDA and CDR2 SQIVND (reference sequence). The CDR3 extends over 13 amino acids. Here the CDR3 reads CASSGRRNTEAFF. The CDR3 DNA follows: TGTGCCAGTAGTGGGCGGAGGAACACTGAAGCTTTCTTT. Looking up the rest from reference TRBV19 and TRBJ1-1 gives the full variable domain: DGGITQSPKYLFRKEGQNVTLSCEQNLNHDAMYWYRQDPGQGLRLIYYSQIVNDFQKGDIAEGYSVSREKKESFPLTVTSAQKNPTAFYLCASSGRRNTEAFFGQGTRLTVV.

V and J are TRBV2 and TRBJ2-7, with D possibly being TRBD1 or TRBD2 (5 bases each). Trimming took 8 bases from V and 6 from J, leaving 11 bases between them. The germline V gene encodes CDR1 SNHLY and CDR2 FYNNEI. The CDR3 spans 11 residues. This CDR3 is CASAGSSEQYV. Written as DNA, the CDR3 is TGTGCCAGCGCAGGGAGTAGCGAGCAGTACGTC.

V gene TRBV28 combines with J gene TRBJ2-3; TRBD2 matches 10 bases. The CDR3 totals 14 residues. V was clipped by 7 bases and J by 4 bases; unmatched bases: 5. CDR1 is MDHEN and CDR2 is SYDVKM in the germline V gene. The CDR3 protein is CASTVAGGADTQYF. DNA for the CDR3: TGTGCCAGCACTGTAGCGGGGGGCGCAGATACGCAGTATTTT.

The V call is TRBV4-1, the J call TRBJ2-1; 15 bases align to TRBD2. The CDR3 contains 17 residues. Germline-derived CDR1 and CDR2 are MGHRA and YSYEKL. V gave up 4 bases and J gave up 5 bases; unmatched junction bases: 6. In nucleotides, the CDR3 is TGCGCCAGCAGCCCGGGACTAGCGGGAGGACTACACAATGAGCAGTTCTTC. Translated: CASSPGLAGGLHNEQFF.